This T cell receptor (beta chain) stems from a study of T cell responses to AZD1222 COVID-19 vaccine. TCRdb keeps only in-frame clones here, not all; method: immunoSEQ multiplex PCR. This table holds 140,000 to 150,000 clones, around 90% found once. V was clipped by 0 bases and J by 5 bases, with 19 bases between them. This CDR3 spans 17 amino acids. Germline-derived CDR1 and CDR2 are MGHRA and YSYEKL. J is TRBJ1-1 and V is TRBV4-1; possibly TRBD1 for D (6 bases). Sequenced here: peripheral blood, sampled 28 days after the second AZD1222 dose. This TCR derives from an adult who received the AZD1222 COVID-19 vaccine. CDR3 in amino acids: CASSQDEGGRSFTEAFF. CDR3 coding DNA: TGCGCCAGCAGCCAAGATGAGGGGGGGCGATCTTTTACTGAAGCTTTCTTT.